This T cell receptor (beta chain) was retrieved from a study of vaccination and CD4 T cells after COVID-19. Study conclusions and caveats: 304 of 307 vaccine-specific clones from convalescent patients were spike mono-reactive.

Remarks on this clonotype: Its antigen is undetermined.

Once obtained from cultured CD4+ T cells, the DNA was sequenced using the Oncomine TCR Beta short-read assay. Each CDR3 protein gets one entry after TCRdb re-called the PCR reads with MiXCR. The data contain 11,000 or so distinct CDR3 sequences, 53% of them singletons. Treatment of the sample: approximately 10-day PBMC culture with coronavirus spike peptide pools or control peptides (ViraFEST assay). From germline, CDR1 is DFQATT and CDR2 SNEGSKA (reference sequence). The CDR3 runs 14 residues. V was cut by 5 bases and J by 0 bases, with 11 bases left in between. V is TRBV20-1 and J is TRBJ1-3; a weak D match, TRBD1 (6 bases). This TCR came from a human donor who had recovered from COVID-19. Sequenced sample: CD4+ T cells from blood, cultured in vitro. The CDR3 DNA reads TGCAGTGCTCAGGACAGTGGCTCTGGAAACACCATATATTTT. It specifies CSAQDSGSGNTIYF.